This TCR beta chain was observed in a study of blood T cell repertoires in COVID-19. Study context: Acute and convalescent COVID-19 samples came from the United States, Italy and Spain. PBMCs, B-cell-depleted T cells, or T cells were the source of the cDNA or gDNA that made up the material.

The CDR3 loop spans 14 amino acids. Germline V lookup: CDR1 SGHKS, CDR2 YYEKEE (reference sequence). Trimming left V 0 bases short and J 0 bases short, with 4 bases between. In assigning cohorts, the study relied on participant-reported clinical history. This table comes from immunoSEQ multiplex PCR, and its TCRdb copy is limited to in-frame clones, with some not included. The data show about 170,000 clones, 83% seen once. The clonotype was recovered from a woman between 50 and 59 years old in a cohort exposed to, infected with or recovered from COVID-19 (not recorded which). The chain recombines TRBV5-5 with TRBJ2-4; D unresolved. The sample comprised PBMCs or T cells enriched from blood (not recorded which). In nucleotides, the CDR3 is TGTGCCAGCAGCTTGGTTCTAGCCAAAAACATTCAGTACTTC. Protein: CASSLVLAKNIQYF.